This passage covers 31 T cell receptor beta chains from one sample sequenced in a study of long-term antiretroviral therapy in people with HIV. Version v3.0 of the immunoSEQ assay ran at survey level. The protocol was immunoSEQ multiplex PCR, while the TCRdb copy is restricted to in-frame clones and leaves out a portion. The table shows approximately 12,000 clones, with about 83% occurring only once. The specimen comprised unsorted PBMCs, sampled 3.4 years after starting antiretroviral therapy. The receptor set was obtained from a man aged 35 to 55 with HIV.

For the CDR3, the DNA is TGTGCCAGCTCACCACCTGACAGGGGCGTCACCGGGGAGCTGTTTTTT. Translation gives CASSPPDRGVTGELFF. V and J are TRBV18 and TRBJ2-2, with 8 bases aligning to TRBD1. V was pared by 0 bases and J by 4 bases, with 4 bases of the junction left unmatched. The CDR3 contains 16 residues. The V gene's germline CDR1 is KGHSH and CDR2 LQKENI.

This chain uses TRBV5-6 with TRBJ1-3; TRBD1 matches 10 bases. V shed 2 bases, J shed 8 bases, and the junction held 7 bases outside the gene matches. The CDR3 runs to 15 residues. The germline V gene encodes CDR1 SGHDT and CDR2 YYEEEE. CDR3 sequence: CASSFRGTGVYTIYF. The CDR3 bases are TGTGCCAGCAGCTTTCGAGGGACAGGGGTGTACACCATATATTTT.

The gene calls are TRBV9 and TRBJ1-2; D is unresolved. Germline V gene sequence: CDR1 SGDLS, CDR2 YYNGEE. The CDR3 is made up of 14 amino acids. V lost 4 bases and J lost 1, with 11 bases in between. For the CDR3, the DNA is TGTGCCAGCAGCCCAGAAGGGAGTAACTATGGCTACACCTTC. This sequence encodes CASSPEGSNYGYTF.

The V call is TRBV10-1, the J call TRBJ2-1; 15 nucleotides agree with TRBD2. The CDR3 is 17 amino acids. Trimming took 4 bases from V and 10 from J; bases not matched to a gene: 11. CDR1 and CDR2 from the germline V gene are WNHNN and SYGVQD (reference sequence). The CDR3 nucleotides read TGCGCCAGCAGTGGAAGGGGACTAGCGGGAGGAGGGGGAGAGCAGTTCTTC. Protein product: CASSGRGLAGGGGEQFF.

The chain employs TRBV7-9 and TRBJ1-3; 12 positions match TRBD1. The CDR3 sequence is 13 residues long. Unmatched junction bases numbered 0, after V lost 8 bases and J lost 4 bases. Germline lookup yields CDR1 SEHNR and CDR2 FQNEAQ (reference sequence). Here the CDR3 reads CASGTGGGNTIYF. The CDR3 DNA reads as TGTGCCAGCGGGACAGGGGGCGGAAACACCATATATTTT. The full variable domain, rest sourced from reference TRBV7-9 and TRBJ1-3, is DTGVSQNPRHKITKRGQNVTFRCDPISEHNRLYWYRQTLGQGPEFLTYFQNEAQLEKSRLLSDRFSAERPKGSFSTLEIQRTEQGDSAMYLCASGTGGGNTIYFGEGSWLTVV.

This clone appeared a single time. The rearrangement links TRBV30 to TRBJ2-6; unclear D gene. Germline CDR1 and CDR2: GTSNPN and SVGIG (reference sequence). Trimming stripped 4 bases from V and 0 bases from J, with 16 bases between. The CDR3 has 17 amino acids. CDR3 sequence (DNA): TGTGCCTGGACCCCAAGTGGCAGCCACTCTGGGGCCAACGTCCTGACTTTC. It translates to CAWTPSGSHSGANVLTF.

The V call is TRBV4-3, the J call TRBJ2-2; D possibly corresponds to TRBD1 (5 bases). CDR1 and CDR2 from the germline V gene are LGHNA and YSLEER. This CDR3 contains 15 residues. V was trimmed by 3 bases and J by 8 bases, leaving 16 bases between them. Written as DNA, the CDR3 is TGCGCCAGCAGCCATAATACAGGTGAAGGTGGGGAGCTGTTTTTT. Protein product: CASSHNTGEGGELFF.

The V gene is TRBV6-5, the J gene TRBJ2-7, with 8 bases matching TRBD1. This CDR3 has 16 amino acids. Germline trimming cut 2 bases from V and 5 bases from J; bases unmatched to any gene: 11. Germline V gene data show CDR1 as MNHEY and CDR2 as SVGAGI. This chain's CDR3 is CASSYGTGTGFNEQYF. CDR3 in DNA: TGTGCCAGCAGTTACGGAACCGGGACAGGCTTCAACGAGCAGTACTTC.

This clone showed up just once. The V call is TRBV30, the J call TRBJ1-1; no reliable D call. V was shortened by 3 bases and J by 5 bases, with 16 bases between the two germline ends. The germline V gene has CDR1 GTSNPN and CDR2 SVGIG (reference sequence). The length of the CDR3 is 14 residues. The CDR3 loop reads CAWRAETLRTEAFF. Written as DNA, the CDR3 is TGTGCCTGGAGGGCCGAGACCTTAAGGACTGAAGCTTTCTTT.

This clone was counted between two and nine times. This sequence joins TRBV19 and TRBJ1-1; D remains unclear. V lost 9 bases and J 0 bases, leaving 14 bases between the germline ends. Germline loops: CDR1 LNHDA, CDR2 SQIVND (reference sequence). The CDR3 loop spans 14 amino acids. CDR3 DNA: TGTGCCAGCCATCGCGGGCTAATGAACACTGAAGCTTTCTTT. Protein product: CASHRGLMNTEAFF. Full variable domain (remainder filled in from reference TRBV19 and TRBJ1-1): DGGITQSPKYLFRKEGQNVTLSCEQNLNHDAMYWYRQDPGQGLRLIYYSQIVNDFQKGDIAEGYSVSREKKESFPLTVTSAQKNPTAFYLCASHRGLMNTEAFFGQGTRLTVV.

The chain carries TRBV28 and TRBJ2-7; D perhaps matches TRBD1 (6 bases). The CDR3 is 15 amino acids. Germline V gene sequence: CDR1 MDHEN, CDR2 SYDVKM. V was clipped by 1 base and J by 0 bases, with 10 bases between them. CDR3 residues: CASSLSPGDSYEQYF. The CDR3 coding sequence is TGTGCCAGCAGTTTATCGCCAGGGGACTCCTACGAGCAGTACTTC.

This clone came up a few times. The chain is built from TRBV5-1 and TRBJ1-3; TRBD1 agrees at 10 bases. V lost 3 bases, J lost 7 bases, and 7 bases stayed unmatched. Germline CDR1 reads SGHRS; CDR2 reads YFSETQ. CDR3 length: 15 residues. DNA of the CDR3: TGCGCCAGCAGCTCCGGGACAGGGGCCGAGAACACCATATATTTT. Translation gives CASSSGTGAENTIYF.

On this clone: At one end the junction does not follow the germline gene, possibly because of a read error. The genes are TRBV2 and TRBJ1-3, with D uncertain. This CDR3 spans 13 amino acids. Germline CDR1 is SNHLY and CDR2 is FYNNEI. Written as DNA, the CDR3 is TGTGCCAGCAGTGAACGCTCTCGAAACACCATATATTTT. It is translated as CASSERSRNTIYF. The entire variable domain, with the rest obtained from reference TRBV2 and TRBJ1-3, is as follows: EPEVTQTPSHQVTQMGQEVILRCVPISNHLYFYWYRQILGQKVEFLVSFYNNEISEKSEIFDDQFSVERPDGSNFTLKIRSTKLEDSAMYFCASSERSRNTIYFGEGSWLTVV.

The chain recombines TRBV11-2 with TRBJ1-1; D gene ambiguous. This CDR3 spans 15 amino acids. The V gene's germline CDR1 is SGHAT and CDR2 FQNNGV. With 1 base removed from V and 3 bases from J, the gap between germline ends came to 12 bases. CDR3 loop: CASSLGGVRDTEAFF. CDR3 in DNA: TGTGCCAGCAGCTTAGGGGGAGTAAGGGACACTGAAGCTTTCTTT. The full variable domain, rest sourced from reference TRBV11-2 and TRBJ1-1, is EAGVAQSPRYKIIEKRQSVAFWCNPISGHATLYWYQQILGQGPKLLIQFQNNGVVDDSQLPKDRFSAERLKGVDSTLKIQPAKLEDSAVYLCASSLGGVRDTEAFFGQGTRLTVV.

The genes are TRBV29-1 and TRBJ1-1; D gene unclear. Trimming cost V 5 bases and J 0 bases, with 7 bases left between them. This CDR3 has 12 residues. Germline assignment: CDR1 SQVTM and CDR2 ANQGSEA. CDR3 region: CSVNEMNTEAFF. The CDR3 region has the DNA TGCAGCGTTAATGAAATGAACACTGAAGCTTTCTTT. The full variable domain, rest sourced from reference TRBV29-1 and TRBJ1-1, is SAVISQKPSRDICQRGTSLTIQCQVDSQVTMMFWYRQQPGQSLTLIATANQGSEATYESGFVIDKFPISRPNLTFSTLTVSNMSPEDSSIYLCSVNEMNTEAFFGQGTRLTVV.

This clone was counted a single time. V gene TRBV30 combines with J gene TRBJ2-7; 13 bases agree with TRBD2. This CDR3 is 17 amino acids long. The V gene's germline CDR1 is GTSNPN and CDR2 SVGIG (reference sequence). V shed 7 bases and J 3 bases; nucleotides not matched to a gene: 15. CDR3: CAFTGTSGTKGGYEQYF. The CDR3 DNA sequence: TGTGCCTTTACCGGGACTAGCGGGACCAAAGGGGGCTACGAGCAGTACTTC.

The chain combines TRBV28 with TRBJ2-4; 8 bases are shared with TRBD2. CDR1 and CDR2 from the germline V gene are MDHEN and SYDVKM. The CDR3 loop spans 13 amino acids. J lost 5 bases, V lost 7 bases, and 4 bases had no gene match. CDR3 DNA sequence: TGTGCCAGCACCCGGGGGGGGGAAAACATTCAGTACTTC. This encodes CASTRGGENIQYF.

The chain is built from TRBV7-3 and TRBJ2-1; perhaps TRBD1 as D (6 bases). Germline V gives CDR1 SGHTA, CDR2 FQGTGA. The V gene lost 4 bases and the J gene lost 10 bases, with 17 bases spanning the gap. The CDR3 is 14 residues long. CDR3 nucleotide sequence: TGTGCCAGCAGCTCCAGCCTGGACAGAAGCGAGCAGTTCTTC. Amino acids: CASSSSLDRSEQFF.

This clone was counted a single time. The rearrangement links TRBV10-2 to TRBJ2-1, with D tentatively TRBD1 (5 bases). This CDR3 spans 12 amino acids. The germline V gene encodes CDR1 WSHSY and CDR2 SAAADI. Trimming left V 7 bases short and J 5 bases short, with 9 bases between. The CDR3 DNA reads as TGCGCCAGCACAGGGCTGCACAATGAGCAGTTCTTC. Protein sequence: CASTGLHNEQFF.

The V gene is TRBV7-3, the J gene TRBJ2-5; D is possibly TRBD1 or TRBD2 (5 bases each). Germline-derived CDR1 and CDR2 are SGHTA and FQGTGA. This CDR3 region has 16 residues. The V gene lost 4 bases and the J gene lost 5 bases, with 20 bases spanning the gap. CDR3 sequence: CASSSRPRGQGETQYF. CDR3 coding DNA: TGTGCCAGCAGCTCTCGTCCCCGGGGCCAAGGGGAGACCCAGTACTTC.

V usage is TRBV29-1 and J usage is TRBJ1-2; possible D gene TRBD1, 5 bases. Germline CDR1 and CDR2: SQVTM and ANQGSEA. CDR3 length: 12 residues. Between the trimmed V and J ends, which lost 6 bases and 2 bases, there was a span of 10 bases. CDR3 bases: TGCAGCGTGTCACGGGGGAACTATGGCTACACCTTC. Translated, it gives CSVSRGNYGYTF.

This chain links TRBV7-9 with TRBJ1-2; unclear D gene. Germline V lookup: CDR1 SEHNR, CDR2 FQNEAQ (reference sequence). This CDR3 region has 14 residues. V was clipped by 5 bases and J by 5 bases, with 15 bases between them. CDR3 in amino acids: CASSRRTAAYGYTF. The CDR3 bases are TGTGCCAGCAGCAGACGGACGGCAGCATATGGCTACACCTTC.

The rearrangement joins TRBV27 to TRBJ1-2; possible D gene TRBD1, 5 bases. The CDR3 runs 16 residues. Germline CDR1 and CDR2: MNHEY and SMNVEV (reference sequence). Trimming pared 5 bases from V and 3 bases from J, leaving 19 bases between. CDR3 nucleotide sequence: TGTGCCAGCAGTCCGTTACTGTTCGGGGGAGACTATGGCTACACCTTC. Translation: CASSPLLFGGDYGYTF.

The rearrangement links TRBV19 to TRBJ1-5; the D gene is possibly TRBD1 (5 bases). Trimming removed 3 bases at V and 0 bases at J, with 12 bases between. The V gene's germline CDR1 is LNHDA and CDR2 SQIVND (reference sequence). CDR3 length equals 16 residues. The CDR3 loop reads CASSIDSQHSNQPQHF. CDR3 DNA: TGTGCCAGTAGTATCGACAGTCAACATAGCAATCAGCCCCAGCATTTT.

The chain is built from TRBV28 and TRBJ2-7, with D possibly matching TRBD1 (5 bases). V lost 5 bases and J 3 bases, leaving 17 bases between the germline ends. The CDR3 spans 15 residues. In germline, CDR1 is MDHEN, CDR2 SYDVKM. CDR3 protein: CASSVSGILGYEQYF. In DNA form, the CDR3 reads TGTGCCAGCAGTGTCTCAGGGATTTTGGGCTACGAGCAGTACTTC.

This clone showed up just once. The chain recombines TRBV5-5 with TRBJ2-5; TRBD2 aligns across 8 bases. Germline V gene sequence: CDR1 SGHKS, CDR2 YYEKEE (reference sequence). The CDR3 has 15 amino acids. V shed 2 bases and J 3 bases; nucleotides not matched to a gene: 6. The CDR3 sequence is CASSFKREWEETQYF. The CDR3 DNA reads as TGTGCCAGCAGCTTCAAGCGGGAGTGGGAAGAGACCCAGTACTTC.

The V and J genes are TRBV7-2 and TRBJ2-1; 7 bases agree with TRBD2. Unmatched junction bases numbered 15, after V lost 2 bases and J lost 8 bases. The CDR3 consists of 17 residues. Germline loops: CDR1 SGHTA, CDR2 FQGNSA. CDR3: CASSLYLSGGFEDEQFF. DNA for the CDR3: TGTGCCAGCAGCTTATACCTCTCGGGAGGTTTTGAAGATGAGCAGTTCTTC. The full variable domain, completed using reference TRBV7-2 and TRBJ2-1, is GAGVSQSPSNKVTEKGKDVELRCDPISGHTALYWYRQSLGQGLEFLIYFQGNSAPDKSGLPSDRFSAERTGGSVSTLTIQRTQQEDSAVYLCASSLYLSGGFEDEQFFGPGTRLTVL.

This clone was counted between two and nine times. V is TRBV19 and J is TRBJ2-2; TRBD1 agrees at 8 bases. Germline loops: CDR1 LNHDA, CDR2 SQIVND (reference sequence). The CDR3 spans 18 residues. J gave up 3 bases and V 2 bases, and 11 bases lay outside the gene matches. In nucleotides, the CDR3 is TGTGCCAGTAGTATATTAAGAACAGGGGGAAAATACACCGGGGAGCTGTTTTTT. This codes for CASSILRTGGKYTGELFF.

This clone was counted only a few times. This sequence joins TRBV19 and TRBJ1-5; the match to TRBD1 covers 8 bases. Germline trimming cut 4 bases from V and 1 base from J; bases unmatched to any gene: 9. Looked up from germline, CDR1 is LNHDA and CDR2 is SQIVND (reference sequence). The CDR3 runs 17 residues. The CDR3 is CASSKDRVGGSNQPQHF. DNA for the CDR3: TGTGCCAGTAGTAAGGACAGGGTGGGGGGCAGCAATCAGCCCCAGCATTTT.

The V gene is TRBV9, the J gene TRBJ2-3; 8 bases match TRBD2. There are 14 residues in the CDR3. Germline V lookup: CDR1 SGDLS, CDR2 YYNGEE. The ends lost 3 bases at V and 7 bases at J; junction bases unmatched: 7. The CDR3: CASSDGTSWYTQYF. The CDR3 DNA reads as TGTGCCAGCAGCGATGGGACTAGTTGGTATACGCAGTATTTT.

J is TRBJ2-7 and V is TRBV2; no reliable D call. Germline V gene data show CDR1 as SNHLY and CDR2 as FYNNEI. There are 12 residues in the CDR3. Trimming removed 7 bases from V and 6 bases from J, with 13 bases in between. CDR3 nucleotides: TGTGCCAGCAAGGCCGGCTGGGGCGAGCAGTACTTC. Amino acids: CASKAGWGEQYF.